This TCR beta chain was observed in a study of cytomegalovirus exposure and HLA in healthy donors. The CDR3 totals 15 residues. Looked up from germline, CDR1 is MGHRA and CDR2 is YSYEKL. V shed 4 bases and J shed 1 base, with 13 bases lying between them. It was with 60 Vbeta and 13 Jbeta primers that the PCR ran. Only in-frame clones appear in the TCRdb table, and some are missing; sequencing was by immunoSEQ multiplex PCR. Of some 85,000 clones listed, 60% to 85% are singletons. Sequencing was carried out using PBMCs. The chain recombines TRBV4-1 with TRBJ2-5, with D possibly TRBD2 on 5 matching bases. The TCR originated in a man aged 18 to 30 in good health and CMV-seropositive. The CDR3 protein is CASSLNPDFQETQYF. The CDR3, as DNA: TGCGCCAGCAGCCTAAACCCGGACTTCCAAGAGACCCAGTACTTC.